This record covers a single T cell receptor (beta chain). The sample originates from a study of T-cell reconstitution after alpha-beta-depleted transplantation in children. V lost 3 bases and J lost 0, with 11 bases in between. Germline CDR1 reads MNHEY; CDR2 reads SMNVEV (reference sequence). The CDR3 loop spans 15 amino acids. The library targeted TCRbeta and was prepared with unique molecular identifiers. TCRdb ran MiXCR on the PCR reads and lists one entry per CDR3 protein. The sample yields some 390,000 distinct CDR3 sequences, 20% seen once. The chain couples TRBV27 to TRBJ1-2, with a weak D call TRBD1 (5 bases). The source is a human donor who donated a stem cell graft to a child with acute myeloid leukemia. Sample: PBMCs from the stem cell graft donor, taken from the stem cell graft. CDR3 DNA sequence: TGTGCCAGCAGTTTGAGAGGAGGGGCTAACTATGGCTACACCTTC. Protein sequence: CASSLRGGANYGYTF.